This TCR beta chain was sequenced in a study of blood T cell repertoires in COVID-19. Study-level background: In each case, the material was cDNA or gDNA derived from T cells, B-cell-depleted T cells, or PBMCs.

Authors' data handling: The authors estimated nucleated cell counts from reference gene primer amplification. Assay: immunoSEQ multiplex PCR; the TCRdb copy retains only in-frame clones and omits some. V and J calls and clone size come straight from that table; D and trimming were deduced from the DNA. The table records about 54,000 clones, roughly 90% of them present only once. This CDR3 is 15 amino acids long. Germline CDR1 reads MNHEY; CDR2 reads SVGEGT. V shed 2 bases, J shed 7 bases, and the junction held 8 bases outside the gene matches. This receptor was obtained from a man in his forties or fifties with acute or convalescent COVID-19. The chain has TRBV6-2 or TRBV6-3 and TRBJ2-7; 10 bases fit TRBD2. The material sequenced was peripheral blood. CDR3 coding DNA: TGTGCCAGCAGTTACGCCCTAGCGGGAGTTGGTGAGCAGTACTTC. Translated: CASSYALAGVGEQYF.